Listed here are 5 T cell receptor beta chains from one sample, sequenced in a study of blood T cell repertoires in COVID-19. Here immunoSEQ multiplex PCR was the method, and the copy in TCRdb shows in-frame clones only, minus some. The table records under 200,000 clones, around 91% of them present only once. Material: PBMCs or T cells enriched from blood (not recorded which). The receptors come from a woman under 30 who had recovered from COVID-19.

This chain uses TRBV5-4 with TRBJ2-3; 7 bases line up with TRBD2. Germline V gene lookup returns CDR1 SGHNT and CDR2 YYREEE (reference sequence). This CDR3 spans 15 amino acids. The V segment lost 0 bases and the J segment 4 bases; nucleotides outside the gene matches: 5. The CDR3 DNA follows: TGTGCCAGCAGCTTGGGACTAGCTAGGCCAGATACGCAGTATTTT. Amino acid sequence: CASSLGLARPDTQYF.

This chain connects TRBV7-8 to TRBJ2-7; 7 bases align to TRBD1. Germline CDR1 SGHVS, CDR2 FQNEAQ. J lost 3 bases, V lost 5 bases, and 16 bases had no gene match. This CDR3 has 17 amino acids. The CDR3 bases are TGTGCCAGCAGCCCCAGGACAGGTCCACCTTACGTCTACGAGCAGTACTTC. This encodes CASSPRTGPPYVYEQYF.

This clone has a handful of counts. DNA for the CDR3: TGTGCCAGCAGCGTAGCAACAGGGACGTATGGCTACACCTTC. Encoded protein: CASSVATGTYGYTF. The rearrangement joins TRBV9 to TRBJ1-2, with D perhaps TRBD1 (6 bases). From germline, CDR1 is SGDLS and CDR2 YYNGEE. V gave up 0 bases and J gave up 5 bases, with 11 bases separating them. This CDR3 has 14 amino acids.

This chain connects TRBV29-1 to TRBJ1-2, with D tentatively TRBD1 (6 bases). V lost 0 bases and J lost 10, with 15 bases in between. The CDR3 consists of 13 residues. Germline CDR1 is SQVTM and CDR2 is ANQGSEA. CDR3 sequence: CSVEDRSYRDYTF. The CDR3 region has the DNA TGCAGCGTTGAAGATCGTTCGTACAGGGACTACACCTTC.

The rearrangement joins TRBV11-3 to TRBJ2-3, with 12 positions matching TRBD2. The germline CDR1 and CDR2 sequences are SGHNT and YENEEA. The V segment lost 5 bases and the J segment 3 bases; nucleotides outside the gene matches: 9. The CDR3 is 17 residues long. CDR3 residues: CASSEDRTSGNTDTQYF. CDR3 DNA sequence: TGTGCCAGCAGCGAAGACCGGACTAGCGGGAATACAGATACGCAGTATTTT.